The next 28 T cell receptor beta chains were all read from a single sample in a study of long-term antiretroviral therapy in people with HIV. Version v3.0 of the immunoSEQ assay ran at survey level. Clones were read by immunoSEQ multiplex PCR, and TCRdb kept only the in-frame ones, dropping some. The sample consists of some 28,000 clones, 70% to 90% of them appearing once. Sequenced here: unsorted PBMCs, sampled 0.8 years after starting antiretroviral therapy. All receptors derive from a woman between 25 and 40 years old with HIV.

The rearrangement links TRBV27 to TRBJ2-7, with 8 bases lining up with TRBD1. CDR3 length: 13 residues. The V gene's germline CDR1 is MNHEY and CDR2 SMNVEV (reference sequence). The V segment lost 6 bases and the J segment 0 bases; nucleotides outside the gene matches: 1. The CDR3 region has the DNA TGTGCCAGCAGCCAGGGGGCCTCCTACGAGCAGTACGTC. This gives the protein CASSQGASYEQYV.

Sample share makes this clone large. The CDR3 here is CASSSGWGGEITGELFF. The CDR3 DNA reads TGTGCCAGCAGCTCGGGCTGGGGCGGGGAGATCACCGGGGAGCTGTTTTTT. The J gene is TRBJ2-2, the V gene TRBV7-6; a weak D match, TRBD2 (6 bases). The germline CDR1 and CDR2 sequences are SGHVS and FNYEAQ. V was cut by 4 bases and J by 4 bases, with 19 bases left in between. The CDR3 has 17 amino acids.

The CDR3 nucleotides read TGTGCCAGCAGCCCCCCGCCGGGACCCCATATGATGAACACTGAAGCTTTCTTT. Its translation is CASSPPPGPHMMNTEAFF. The chain carries TRBV7-9 and TRBJ1-1; possibly TRBD1 for D (5 bases). V lost 5 bases, J lost 0 bases, and 22 bases lay in between. Germline V gene data show CDR1 as SEHNR and CDR2 as FQNEAQ (reference sequence). The CDR3 runs 18 residues. The whole variable domain, remainder taken from reference TRBV7-9 and TRBJ1-1, is DTGVSQNPRHKITKRGQNVTFRCDPISEHNRLYWYRQTLGQGPEFLTYFQNEAQLEKSRLLSDRFSAERPKGSFSTLEIQRTEQGDSAMYLCASSPPPGPHMMNTEAFFGQGTRLTVV.

The chain couples TRBV7-7 to TRBJ1-1; D gene ambiguous. Germline V CDR1 and CDR2: SSHAT, FNYEAQ (reference sequence). The CDR3 length is 13 residues. Trimming stripped 2 bases from V and 3 bases from J, with 7 bases between. CDR3 sequence (DNA): TGTGCCAGCAGCTTATTATTGGACACTGAAGCTTTCTTT. It yields the protein CASSLLLDTEAFF.

This chain joins TRBV4-1 and TRBJ2-3, with TRBD2 matching over 11 bases. CDR3 length: 16 residues. Germline V gene data show CDR1 as MGHRA and CDR2 as YSYEKL. After removal of 4 bases from V and 5 bases from J, the junction contained 8 bases not matched to a gene. CDR3 loop: CASSLGIAGGRDTQYF. The CDR3 DNA follows: TGCGCCAGCAGCCTAGGGATAGCGGGGGGGCGAGATACGCAGTATTTT.

A single count supports this clone. This sequence joins TRBV6-5 and TRBJ2-5; D may match TRBD1 or TRBD2 (6 bases each). CDR1 MNHEY and CDR2 SVGAGI come from the germline V gene. Trimming removed 5 bases from V and 2 bases from J, with 15 bases in between. This CDR3 has 15 residues. The CDR3 loop reads CASSQTGRGQETQYF. The CDR3 bases are TGTGCCAGCAGTCAGACAGGTCGGGGGCAAGAGACCCAGTACTTC.

Only one count was recorded for this clone. The chain combines TRBV27 with TRBJ1-2, with a weak D call TRBD1 (5 bases). There are 12 residues in the CDR3. Trimming took off 0 bases at V and 7 bases at J, with 6 bases between the two ends. Germline CDR1 reads MNHEY; CDR2 reads SMNVEV (reference sequence). CDR3 sequence: CASSLSGGGYTF. The DNA of the CDR3 is TGTGCCAGCAGTTTATCGGGGGGTGGCTACACCTTC.

The chain links TRBV27 to TRBJ2-1; D not certain. Germline assignment: CDR1 MNHEY and CDR2 SMNVEV (reference sequence). Trimming removed 3 bases from V and 6 bases from J, with 3 bases in between. The CDR3 is made up of 11 amino acids. The CDR3 sequence: CASSLLNEQFF. The DNA of the CDR3 is TGTGCCAGCAGTTTGCTCAATGAGCAGTTCTTC.

V is TRBV7-9 and J is TRBJ1-4; TRBD1 aligns across 10 bases. Germline lookup yields CDR1 SEHNR and CDR2 FQNEAQ (reference sequence). CDR3 length: 14 amino acids. J was trimmed by 4 bases and V by 4 bases; bases with no gene match: 0. Here the CDR3 DNA reads TGTGCCAGCAGCTGGGACAGGGGTAATGAAAAACTGTTTTTT. Translation gives CASSWDRGNEKLFF.

The chain uses TRBV6-1 and TRBJ2-3; TRBD2 agrees at 7 bases. The CDR3 length is 14 residues. The germline V gene encodes CDR1 MNHNS and CDR2 SASEGT. The V segment lost 3 bases and the J segment 5 bases; nucleotides outside the gene matches: 5. CDR3 protein: CASSDQRGVDTQYF. For the CDR3, the DNA is TGTGCCAGCAGTGATCAGCGGGGTGTAGATACGCAGTATTTT.

Turning to this clone: One end of the junction fails to match germline, which may point to a read error. The chain's CDR3 is CASSLTGTLKTEAFF. The CDR3, as DNA: TGCGCCAGCAGCCTAACCGGGACGCTGAAGACTGAAGCTTTCTTT. The chain links TRBV4-1 to TRBJ1-1; D possibly corresponds to TRBD1 (5 bases). Germline loops: CDR1 MGHRA, CDR2 YSYEKL. There are 15 residues in the CDR3.

This clone was observed a few times. The V call is TRBV11-1, the J call TRBJ1-2; 7 nucleotides line up with TRBD1. The CDR3 spans 15 residues. Germline loops: CDR1 SGHAT, CDR2 FQDESV (reference sequence). The V and J ends lost 5 bases and 2 bases, in that order; junction bases with no gene match: 8. CDR3 region: CASSAMTGHNYGYTF. Written as DNA, the CDR3 is TGTGCCAGCAGCGCCATGACAGGGCACAACTATGGCTACACCTTC.

J is TRBJ1-5 and V is TRBV7-2, with D possibly matching TRBD1 (5 bases). Looked up from germline, CDR1 is SGHTA and CDR2 is FQGNSA. The CDR3 is 16 residues long. Trimming shortened V by 3 bases and J by 7 bases, and 19 bases separated the two germline ends. CDR3 amino acids: CASSFRGLQSKQPQHF. The DNA for the CDR3 is TGTGCCAGCAGCTTTCGGGGCCTTCAGAGTAAACAGCCCCAGCATTTT.

This chain connects TRBV9 to TRBJ1-2; TRBD1 matches at 9 bases. The CDR3 has 19 amino acids. From germline, CDR1 is SGDLS and CDR2 YYNGEE. Trimming at V came to 4 bases and at J to 4 bases, leaving 20 bases not matched to a gene. This CDR3 reads CASSIQGPGQGHLSYGYTF. The CDR3 nucleotides are TGTGCCAGCAGCATCCAGGGTCCGGGACAGGGACATTTATCCTATGGCTACACCTTC.

V gene TRBV13 combines with J gene TRBJ1-3, with a possible D match to TRBD1 (5 bases). Germline CDR1 and CDR2: PRHDT and FYEKMQ (reference sequence). The V end lost 5 bases, the J end lost 4 bases, and 18 bases lay between the germline ends. The CDR3 extends over 16 amino acids. CDR3 region: CASSKGTGTRGNTIYF. Written as DNA, the CDR3 is TGTGCCAGCAGCAAAGGGACCGGGACGAGAGGAAACACCATATATTTT.

This rearrangement joins TRBV5-1 to TRBJ1-1; the match to TRBD1 covers 8 bases. The germline V gene has CDR1 SGHRS and CDR2 YFSETQ. This CDR3 comprises 14 residues. The V gene end was trimmed by 5 bases and the J gene end by 6 bases; junction bases not matched to a gene: 9. This chain's CDR3 is CASSLGQGEAEAFF. The CDR3, as DNA: TGCGCCAGCAGTCTCGGACAGGGCGAGGCTGAAGCTTTCTTT.

The chain carries TRBV6-5 and TRBJ2-4; perhaps TRBD2 as D (7 bases). The CDR3 consists of 13 residues. Germline-derived CDR1 and CDR2 are MNHEY and SVGAGI. V dropped 5 bases and J dropped 8 bases, with 13 bases sitting between them. The CDR3 DNA follows: TGTGCCAGCAGTGGGGGGGCGGGGGACATTCAGTACTTC. It codes for CASSGGAGDIQYF.

The chain recombines TRBV5-6 with TRBJ2-7; unclear D gene. The germline V gene encodes CDR1 SGHDT and CDR2 YYEEEE. Between the trimmed V and J ends, which lost 7 bases and 0 bases, there was a span of 14 bases. This CDR3 spans 14 amino acids. CDR3 loop: CASGGHAGSYEQYV. The CDR3 DNA follows: TGTGCCAGCGGTGGTCATGCAGGCTCCTACGAGCAGTACGTC.

V usage is TRBV2 and J usage is TRBJ1-2; 9 bases line up with TRBD1. CDR1 is SNHLY, CDR2 FYNNEI, per germline. The CDR3 loop spans 14 amino acids. V lost 4 bases to trimming and J lost 5 bases; unmatched junction nucleotides: 5. CDR3 bases: TGTGCCAGCAGTGCGGGACAGGGTGGATATGGCTACACCTTC. It codes for CASSAGQGGYGYTF.

CDR3 bases: TGTGCCAGCAGCTTAGTATCCAAAAACATTCAGTACTTC. This sequence encodes CASSLVSKNIQYF. The chain combines TRBV7-2 with TRBJ2-4; D remains ambiguous. The V gene lost 1 base and the J gene lost 2 bases, with 3 bases spanning the gap. The CDR3 extends over 13 amino acids. CDR1 SGHTA and CDR2 FQGNSA come from the germline V gene.

The chain links TRBV15 to TRBJ1-3; D remains unclear. Germline CDR1 is LNHNV and CDR2 is YYDKDF (reference sequence). The germline V and J ends were trimmed by 0 bases and 2 bases, with 8 bases remaining between them. The CDR3 extends over 15 amino acids. The CDR3 coding sequence is TGTGCCACCAGCAGAGATATGATTCCTGGAAACACCATATATTTT. Translation gives CATSRDMIPGNTIYF.

This clone showed up just once. V gene TRBV7-9 combines with J gene TRBJ2-5; D unclear. The CDR3 spans 13 residues. CDR1 and CDR2 from the germline V gene are SEHNR and FQNEAQ (reference sequence). The V end lost 4 bases, the J end lost 1 base, and 7 bases lay between the germline ends. The CDR3 is CASSSWVQETQYF. CDR3 nucleotides: TGTGCCAGCAGCTCTTGGGTCCAAGAGACCCAGTACTTC.

This chain connects TRBV9 to TRBJ2-1; D possibly corresponds to TRBD1 (6 bases). The germline V and J ends were trimmed by 0 bases and 8 bases, with 12 bases remaining between them. The CDR3 is made up of 14 amino acids. Per germline, CDR1 SGDLS and CDR2 YYNGEE. The CDR3 coding sequence is TGTGCCAGCAGCGTAGTAGGGACATCGGATGAGCAGTTCTTC. As protein: CASSVVGTSDEQFF.

In this sample, this clone turned up a few times. This rearrangement joins TRBV6-1 to TRBJ1-1, with D possibly TRBD1 on 5 matching bases. The germline V and J ends were trimmed by 0 bases and 11 bases, with 19 bases remaining between them. The CDR3 extends over 15 amino acids. Germline CDR1 reads MNHNS; CDR2 reads SASEGT. CDR3 bases: TGTGCCAGCAGTGAAGCGGGGGATCGAGGCAGAGGTGCTTTCTTT. Its protein product is CASSEAGDRGRGAFF.

V and J are TRBV11-2 and TRBJ2-5; the match to TRBD2 covers 8 bases. The CDR3 has 14 amino acids. CDR1 is SGHAT and CDR2 is FQNNGV in the germline V gene. With 5 bases clipped from V and 5 bases from J, the junction kept 7 bases outside the gene matches. This CDR3 reads CASSRGGRRETQYF. CDR3 DNA sequence: TGTGCCAGCAGCCGGGGGGGGCGGCGGGAGACCCAGTACTTC.

This chain connects TRBV6-4 to TRBJ2-2, with D perhaps matching TRBD1 (5 bases). The germline CDR1 and CDR2 sequences are MRHNA and SNTAGT. The CDR3 totals 13 residues. The V and J ends lost 4 bases and 7 bases respectively, with 10 bases between them. The CDR3 nucleotides read TGTGCCAGCAGTGTGACAGACAGCGGGGAGCTGTTTTTT. It yields the protein CASSVTDSGELFF.

The chain links TRBV18 to TRBJ2-5; 9 bases align to TRBD1. Germline CDR1 and CDR2: KGHSH and LQKENI. J gave up 5 bases and V 3 bases, and 7 bases lay outside the gene matches. The CDR3 consists of 15 residues. CDR3 amino acids: CASSPGTGRGETQYF. CDR3 nucleotides: TGTGCCAGCTCACCCGGGACAGGGCGTGGGGAGACCCAGTACTTC.

The V and J genes are TRBV5-1 and TRBJ2-5; 8 bases agree with TRBD2. From germline, CDR1 is SGHRS and CDR2 YFSETQ. V lost 5 bases and J lost 5; bases outside the gene matches: 8. CDR3 size: 14 residues. CDR3 DNA: TGCGCCAGCAGGCCGCAGACTAGCGCGGAGACCCAGTACTTC. It encodes CASRPQTSAETQYF.